This TCR beta chain was identified during a study of vaccination effects on CD4 cells after COVID-19. At the level of the study: Two doses of either BNT162b2 or mRNA-1273 were given to each participant. Samples from a couple of convalescent patients were given 16 days and one week before vaccination.

This CDR3 has 13 amino acids. The V and J ends lost 5 bases and 5 bases, in that order; junction bases with no gene match: 5. Germline V CDR1 and CDR2: LGHNA, YNFKEQ. Sequencing was performed with immunoSEQ multiplex PCR; in TCRdb, only in-frame clones are kept and a portion is missing. The table lists roughly 17,000 clones, 60% to 80% of them singletons. ViraFEST assay sequencing came after antigen-specific CD4+ T cells were expanded with viral peptide pools. With roughly nine days of culture completed, CD4+ T cells were isolated. Between March and December 2020, the person had a SARS-CoV-2 infection that PCR confirmed. Cultures received IL-2 medium that replaced half the medium on days 3 and 7. As for this clone: Its specificity is not known.

The source is a human donor who had a prior SARS-CoV-2 infection. This chain uses TRBV4-2 with TRBJ1-2; 7 bases are a match to TRBD1. The material was CD4+ T cells from PBMCs cultured with SARS-CoV-2 spike peptides, obtained before COVID-19 vaccination. The CDR3 DNA reads as TGTGCCAGCAGCTACGACAGGGAGTATGGCTACACCTTC. Amino acids: CASSYDREYGYTF.